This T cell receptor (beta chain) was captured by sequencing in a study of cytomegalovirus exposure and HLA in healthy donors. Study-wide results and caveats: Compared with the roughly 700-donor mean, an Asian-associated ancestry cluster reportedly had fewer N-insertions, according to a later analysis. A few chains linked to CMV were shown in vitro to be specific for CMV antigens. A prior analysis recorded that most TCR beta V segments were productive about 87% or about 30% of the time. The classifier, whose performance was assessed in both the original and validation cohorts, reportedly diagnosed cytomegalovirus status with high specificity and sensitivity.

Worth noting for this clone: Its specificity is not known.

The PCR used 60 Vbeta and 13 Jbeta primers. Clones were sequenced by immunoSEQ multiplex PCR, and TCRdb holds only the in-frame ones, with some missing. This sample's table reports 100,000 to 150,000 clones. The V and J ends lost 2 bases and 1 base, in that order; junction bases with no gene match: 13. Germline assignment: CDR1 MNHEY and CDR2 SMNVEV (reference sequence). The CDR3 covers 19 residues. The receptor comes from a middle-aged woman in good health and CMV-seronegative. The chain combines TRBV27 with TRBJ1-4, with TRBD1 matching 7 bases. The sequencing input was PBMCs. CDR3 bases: TGTGCCAGCAGTTTAACGGGACAGAGCTTTTACCGAACTAATGAAAAACTGTTTTTT. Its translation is CASSLTGQSFYRTNEKLFF.